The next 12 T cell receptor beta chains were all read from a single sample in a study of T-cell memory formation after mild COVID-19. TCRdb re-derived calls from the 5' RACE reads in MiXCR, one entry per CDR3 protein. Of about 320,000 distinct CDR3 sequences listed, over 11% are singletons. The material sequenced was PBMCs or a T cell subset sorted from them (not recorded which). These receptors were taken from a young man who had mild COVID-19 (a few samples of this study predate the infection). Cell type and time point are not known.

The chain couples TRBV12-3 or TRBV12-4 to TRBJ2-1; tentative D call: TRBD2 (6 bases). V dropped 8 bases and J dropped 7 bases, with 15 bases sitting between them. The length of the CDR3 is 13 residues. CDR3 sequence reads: CASGRWGRNEQFF. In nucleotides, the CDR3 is TGTGCCAGCGGCAGGTGGGGGAGGAATGAGCAGTTCTTC.

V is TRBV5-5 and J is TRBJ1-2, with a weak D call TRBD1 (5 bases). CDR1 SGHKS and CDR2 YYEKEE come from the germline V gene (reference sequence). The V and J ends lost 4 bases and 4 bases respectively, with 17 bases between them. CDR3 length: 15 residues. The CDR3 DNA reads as TGTGCCAGCAGCGAACCCCGGCAGGGCCCCTATGGCTACACCTTC. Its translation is CASSEPRQGPYGYTF.

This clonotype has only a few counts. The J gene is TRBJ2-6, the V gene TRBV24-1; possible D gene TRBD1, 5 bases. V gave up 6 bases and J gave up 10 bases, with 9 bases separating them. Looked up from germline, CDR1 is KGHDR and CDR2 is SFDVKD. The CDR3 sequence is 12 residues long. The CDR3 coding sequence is TGTGCCACCAGTCAGGCAGGGAACGTCCTGACTTTC. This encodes CATSQAGNVLTF.

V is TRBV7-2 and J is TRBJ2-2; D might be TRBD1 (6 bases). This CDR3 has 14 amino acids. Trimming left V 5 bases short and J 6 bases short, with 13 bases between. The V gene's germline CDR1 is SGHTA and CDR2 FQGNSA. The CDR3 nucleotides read TGTGCCAGCAGCCAAGGACAGCCCGCCGGGGAGCTGTTTTTT. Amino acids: CASSQGQPAGELFF. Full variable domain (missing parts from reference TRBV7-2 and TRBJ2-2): GAGVSQSPSNKVTEKGKDVELRCDPISGHTALYWYRQSLGQGLEFLIYFQGNSAPDKSGLPSDRFSAERTGGSVSTLTIQRTQQEDSAVYLCASSQGQPAGELFFGEGSRLTVL.

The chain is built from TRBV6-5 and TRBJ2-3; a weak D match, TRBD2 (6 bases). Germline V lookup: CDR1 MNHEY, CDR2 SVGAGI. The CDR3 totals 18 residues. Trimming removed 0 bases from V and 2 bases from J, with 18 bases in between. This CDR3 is CASSYSRPHGEVTDTQYF. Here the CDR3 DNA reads TGTGCCAGCAGTTACTCGAGGCCTCACGGGGAGGTCACAGATACGCAGTATTTT.

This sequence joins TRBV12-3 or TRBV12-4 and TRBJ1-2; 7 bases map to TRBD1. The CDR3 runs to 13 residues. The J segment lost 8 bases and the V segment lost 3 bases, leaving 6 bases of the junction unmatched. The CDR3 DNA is TGTGCCAGCAGTTTCAGGCAGGGACAGGGCTACACCTTC. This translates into CASSFRQGQGYTF.

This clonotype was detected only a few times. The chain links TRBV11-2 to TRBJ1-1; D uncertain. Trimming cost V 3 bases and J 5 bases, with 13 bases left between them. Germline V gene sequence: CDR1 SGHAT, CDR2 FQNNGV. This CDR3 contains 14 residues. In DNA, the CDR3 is TGTGCCAGCAGCTTTCTAGGCGGGGAAACTGAAGCTTTCTTT. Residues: CASSFLGGETEAFF.

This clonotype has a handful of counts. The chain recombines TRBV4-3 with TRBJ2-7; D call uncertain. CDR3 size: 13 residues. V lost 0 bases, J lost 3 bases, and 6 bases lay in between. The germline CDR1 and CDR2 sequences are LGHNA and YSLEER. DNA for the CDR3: TGCGCCAGCAGCCAAGATTTGGGCTACGAGCAGTACGTC. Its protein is CASSQDLGYEQYV.

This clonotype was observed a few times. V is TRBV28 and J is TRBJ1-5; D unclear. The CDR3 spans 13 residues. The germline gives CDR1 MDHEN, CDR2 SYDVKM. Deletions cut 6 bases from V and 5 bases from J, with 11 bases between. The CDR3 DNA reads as TGTGCCAGCAGCGCGGAAGTGGATCAGCCCCAGCATTTT. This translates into CASSAEVDQPQHF.

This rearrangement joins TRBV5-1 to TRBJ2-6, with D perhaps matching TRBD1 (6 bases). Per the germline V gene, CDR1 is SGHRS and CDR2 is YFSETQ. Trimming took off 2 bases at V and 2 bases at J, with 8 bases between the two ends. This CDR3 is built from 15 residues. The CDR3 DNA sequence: TGCGCCAGCAGCTTCGCAGGGGCTGGGGCCAACGTCCTGACTTTC. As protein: CASSFAGAGANVLTF.

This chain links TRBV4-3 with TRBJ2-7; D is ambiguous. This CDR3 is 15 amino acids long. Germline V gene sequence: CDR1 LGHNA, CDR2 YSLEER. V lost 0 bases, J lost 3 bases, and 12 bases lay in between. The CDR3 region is CASSQERWPYYEQYV. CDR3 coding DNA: TGCGCCAGCAGCCAAGAAAGGTGGCCTTACTACGAGCAGTACGTC.

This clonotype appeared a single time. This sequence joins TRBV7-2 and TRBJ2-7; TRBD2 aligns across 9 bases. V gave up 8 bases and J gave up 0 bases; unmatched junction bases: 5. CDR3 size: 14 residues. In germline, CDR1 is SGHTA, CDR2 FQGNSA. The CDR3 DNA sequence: TGTGCCAGCTACGAGCGGGGGGTCTCCTACGAGCAGTACTTC. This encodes CASYERGVSYEQYF.